The next 3 T cell receptor beta chains were all read from a single sample in a study of CD8+ T cells in alopecia areata. Noted treatment: oral pan-JAK inhibitor, 5-10 mg twice daily. cDNA serving as the sequencing template came from extracted, reverse transcribed RNA. Produced via immunoSEQ multiplex PCR; TCRdb's table is partial and in-frame only. The sample has roughly 180,000 clones, approximately 60% seen once. The sample here was CD4+ T cells sorted from blood, taken at week 4, from a patient treated with tofacitinib. The receptors were gathered from a human donor with alopecia areata.

The gene calls are TRBV4-1 and TRBJ2-7; a weak D match, TRBD1 (6 bases). The germline V gene has CDR1 MGHRA and CDR2 YSYEKL. V was shortened by 4 bases and J by 6 bases, with 16 bases between the two germline ends. The CDR3 consists of 14 residues. The CDR3 DNA is TGCGCCAGCAGCCCGCCCAACAGGGATGGCGAGCAGTACTTC. Amino acid sequence: CASSPPNRDGEQYF.

The chain uses TRBV23-1 and TRBJ2-5; 7 bases fit TRBD2. TRBV23-1 is an ORF; its function is uncertain. Trimming cost V 3 bases and J 3 bases; bases outside gene matches: 1. The CDR3 totals 13 residues. In nucleotides, the CDR3 is TGCGCCAGCAGTCAGGCGGGAGAAGAGACCCAGTACTTC. Its translation: CASSQAGEETQYF.

The J gene is TRBJ2-1, the V gene TRBV27; D uncertain. Germline values: CDR1 MNHEY, CDR2 SMNVEV (reference sequence). Trimming cost V 5 bases and J 3 bases, with 14 bases left between them. CDR3 length equals 15 residues. The CDR3 DNA reads as TGTGCCAGCAGTCCCAATCTCGCCGTCTACAATGAGCAGTTCTTC. Amino acid sequence: CASSPNLAVYNEQFF.